Listed below are T cell receptor beta chains from one sample, sequenced in a study of T-cell reconstitution after alpha-beta-depleted transplantation in children. TCRdb passed the PCR reads through MiXCR, listing each CDR3 protein once. Counted here are 250,000 to 300,000 distinct CDR3 sequences, under 14% occurring once; the ten biggest clones make up around 22%. The sequencing here drew on peripheral blood, taken 180 days after TCRalphabeta/CD19-depleted stem cell transplant. The origin of the receptors is a male patient between 2 and 10 years old who had a stem cell transplant for chronic granulomatous disease, so the T cells may come from the graft donor. The CDR3 runs from the conserved cysteine through the conserved F or W. A D gene is named only where the DNA matches it firmly. Rows give clone size only sometimes, using once, few, many, or a class for an expanded clone.

clone_size: many; v_call: TRBV27; j_call: TRBJ2-7; d_call: .; cdr3_aa: CASSLSPPGSEYFYEQYF; cdr3_nt: TGTGCCAGCAGTTTATCGCCCCCGGGGAGCGAGTACTTCTACGAGCAGTACTTC
clone_size: many; v_call: TRBV7-6; j_call: TRBJ1-5; d_call: .; cdr3_aa: CASSLTYSNQPQHF; cdr3_nt: TGTGCCAGCAGCTTAACATACAGCAATCAGCCCCAGCATTTT
clone_size: many; v_call: TRBV6-2/TRBV6-3; j_call: TRBJ2-7; d_call: TRBD2; cdr3_aa: CASSRPSGNYEQYF; cdr3_nt: TGTGCCAGCAGTCGGCCTAGCGGGAATTACGAGCAGTACTTC
clone_size: many; v_call: TRBV6-4; j_call: TRBJ2-2; d_call: .; cdr3_aa: CASSAGTANTGELFF; cdr3_nt: TGTGCCAGCAGCGCCGGGACCGCGAACACCGGGGAGCTGTTTTTT
clone_size: many; v_call: TRBV6-1; j_call: TRBJ2-3; d_call: TRBD1; cdr3_aa: CASSNDRGRGTDTQYF; cdr3_nt: TGTGCCAGCAGTAACGACAGGGGACGGGGCACAGATACGCAGTATTTT
clone_size: .; v_call: TRBV6-1; j_call: TRBJ2-1; d_call: .; cdr3_aa: CASSLLRDNNEQFF; cdr3_nt: TGTGCCAGCAGCCTTCTTAGAGACAACAATGAGCAGTTCTTC
clone_size: .; v_call: TRBV5-6; j_call: TRBJ2-3; d_call: .; cdr3_aa: CASSQTRESDTDTQYF; cdr3_nt: TGTGCCAGCAGCCAAACCCGGGAGTCGGACACAGATACGCAGTATTTT
clone_size: many; v_call: TRBV20-1; j_call: TRBJ1-5; d_call: TRBD1; cdr3_aa: CSAKTGGVGQPQHF; cdr3_nt: TGCAGTGCAAAGACAGGGGGCGTTGGTCAGCCCCAGCATTTT
clone_size: many; v_call: TRBV7-2; j_call: TRBJ2-5; d_call: TRBD1; cdr3_aa: CASSSRTGWLETQYF; cdr3_nt: TGTGCCAGCAGCTCGCGGACAGGGTGGTTGGAGACCCAGTACTTC
clone_size: few; v_call: TRBV5-5; j_call: TRBJ2-1; d_call: .; cdr3_aa: CASSLESGLGQNEQFF; cdr3_nt: TGTGCCAGCAGCTTGGAATCGGGACTGGGACAGAATGAGCAGTTCTTC
clone_size: many; v_call: TRBV28; j_call: TRBJ2-2; d_call: TRBD1; cdr3_aa: CASSRSGTGGGELFF; cdr3_nt: TGTGCCAGCAGCAGATCCGGGACAGGGGGCGGGGAGCTGTTTTTT
clone_size: many; v_call: TRBV15; j_call: TRBJ2-3; d_call: .; cdr3_aa: CATSQGRESGASTDTQYF; cdr3_nt: TGTGCCACCAGCCAAGGGCGGGAAAGCGGCGCTAGCACAGATACGCAGTATTTT
clone_size: many; v_call: TRBV29-1; j_call: TRBJ2-7; d_call: .; cdr3_aa: CSVVARFGYEQYF; cdr3_nt: TGCAGCGTTGTGGCCCGATTCGGATACGAGCAGTACTTC
clone_size: .; v_call: TRBV12-3/TRBV12-4; j_call: TRBJ1-3; d_call: TRBD1; cdr3_aa: CASSTRDSSGNTIYF; cdr3_nt: TGTGCCAGCAGTACCCGGGACAGCTCTGGAAACACCATATATTTT
clone_size: many; v_call: TRBV11-2; j_call: TRBJ1-5; d_call: TRBD1; cdr3_aa: CASSLGTGLNQPQHF; cdr3_nt: TGTGCCAGCAGCTTAGGGACAGGGCTCAATCAGCCCCAGCATTTT
clone_size: many; v_call: TRBV28; j_call: TRBJ2-1; d_call: .; cdr3_aa: CASSIGRSQGLGESEQFF; cdr3_nt: TGTGCCAGCAGCATAGGACGTAGTCAGGGACTCGGAGAGTCAGAGCAGTTCTTC
clone_size: many; v_call: TRBV20-1; j_call: TRBJ2-3; d_call: .; cdr3_aa: CSARNPFRDTQYF; cdr3_nt: TGCAGTGCTAGAAACCCCTTCAGGGATACGCAGTATTTT
clone_size: many; v_call: TRBV20-1; j_call: TRBJ1-2; d_call: TRBD1; cdr3_aa: CSARWDRGYHYGYTF; cdr3_nt: TGCAGTGCTAGGTGGGACAGGGGATATCACTATGGCTACACCTTC
clone_size: many; v_call: TRBV20-1; j_call: TRBJ1-2; d_call: .; cdr3_aa: CSARPGLTNYGYTF; cdr3_nt: TGCAGTGCCCGACCGGGACTAACAAACTATGGCTACACCTTC
clone_size: many; v_call: TRBV4-1; j_call: TRBJ2-2; d_call: .; cdr3_aa: CASRTLNGPGSGELFF; cdr3_nt: TGCGCCAGCAGGACCCTAAACGGACCCGGGTCCGGGGAGCTGTTTTTT
clone_size: many; v_call: TRBV24-1; j_call: TRBJ2-3; d_call: TRBD2; cdr3_aa: CATSDTTGTSLEDTQYF; cdr3_nt: TGTGCCACCAGTGATACAACCGGGACTAGCTTAGAAGATACGCAGTATTTT
clone_size: many; v_call: TRBV20-1; j_call: TRBJ1-4; d_call: .; cdr3_aa: CSARTDEKLFF; cdr3_nt: TGCAGTGCTAGGACAGATGAAAAACTGTTTTTT
clone_size: many; v_call: TRBV15; j_call: TRBJ2-2; d_call: .; cdr3_aa: CATSRDTAQGELFF; cdr3_nt: TGTGCCACCAGCAGAGACACTGCACAGGGAGAGCTGTTTTTT
clone_size: many; v_call: TRBV21-1; j_call: TRBJ2-7; d_call: .; cdr3_aa: CASSNQSSGRDYEQYF; cdr3_nt: TGTGCCAGCAGCAACCAGTCTAGCGGGAGGGACTACGAGCAGTACTTC
clone_size: many; v_call: TRBV18; j_call: TRBJ2-1; d_call: .; cdr3_aa: CASSPEIRLANEQFF; cdr3_nt: TGTGCCAGCTCACCAGAAATCCGACTTGCCAATGAGCAGTTCTTC
clone_size: many; v_call: TRBV7-6; j_call: TRBJ1-3; d_call: .; cdr3_aa: CASSSSPGAGNTIYF; cdr3_nt: TGTGCCAGCAGCTCCTCGCCAGGGGCTGGAAACACCATATATTTT
clone_size: many; v_call: TRBV12-3/TRBV12-4; j_call: TRBJ2-3; d_call: .; cdr3_aa: CASSPVLGTDTQYF; cdr3_nt: TGTGCCAGCAGTCCTGTCCTCGGCACAGATACGCAGTATTTT
clone_size: many; v_call: TRBV2; j_call: TRBJ2-1; d_call: TRBD2; cdr3_aa: CASSTSGIYNEQFF; cdr3_nt: TGTGCCAGCAGTACTAGCGGGATCTACAATGAGCAGTTCTTC
clone_size: many; v_call: TRBV20-1; j_call: TRBJ2-1; d_call: TRBD2; cdr3_aa: CSVPSGRANGEQFF; cdr3_nt: TGCAGTGTTCCCAGCGGGAGGGCCAATGGTGAGCAGTTCTTC
clone_size: many; v_call: TRBV12-3/TRBV12-4; j_call: TRBJ1-1; d_call: .; cdr3_aa: CASSLGWGLNTEAFF; cdr3_nt: TGTGCCAGCAGTTTAGGTTGGGGCCTGAACACTGAAGCTTTCTTT
clone_size: many; v_call: TRBV20-1; j_call: TRBJ2-1; d_call: .; cdr3_aa: CSARRISGPYNEQFF; cdr3_nt: TGCAGTGCTAGACGGATTAGCGGACCTTACAATGAGCAGTTCTTC
clone_size: many; v_call: TRBV28; j_call: TRBJ2-5; d_call: .; cdr3_aa: CASAKVVGGQETQYF; cdr3_nt: TGTGCCAGCGCTAAGGTCGTGGGGGGCCAAGAGACCCAGTACTTC
clone_size: many; v_call: TRBV5-5; j_call: TRBJ1-2; d_call: .; cdr3_aa: CASSWLDSYGYTF; cdr3_nt: TGTGCCAGCAGCTGGTTGGACAGCTATGGCTACACCTTC
clone_size: many; v_call: TRBV5-1; j_call: TRBJ2-3; d_call: TRBD2; cdr3_aa: CASSTGLVRSTDTQYF; cdr3_nt: TGCGCCAGCAGCACCGGACTAGTTAGGAGCACAGATACGCAGTATTTT
clone_size: many; v_call: TRBV29-1; j_call: TRBJ2-1; d_call: .; cdr3_aa: CSVRAGPFYNEQFF; cdr3_nt: TGCAGCGTTCGTGCGGGGCCCTTTTACAATGAGCAGTTCTTC
clone_size: many; v_call: TRBV14; j_call: TRBJ2-5; d_call: .; cdr3_aa: CASSQGFGAIETQYF; cdr3_nt: TGTGCCAGCAGCCAAGGGTTCGGAGCTATCGAGACCCAGTACTTC
clone_size: many; v_call: TRBV6-5; j_call: TRBJ2-6; d_call: .; cdr3_aa: CASSYRVSGANVLTF; cdr3_nt: TGTGCCAGCAGTTACAGGGTCTCTGGGGCCAACGTCCTGACTTTC
clone_size: many; v_call: TRBV7-8; j_call: TRBJ2-2; d_call: .; cdr3_aa: CASSLESFTGELFF; cdr3_nt: TGTGCCAGCAGCTTAGAATCGTTCACCGGGGAGCTGTTTTTT
clone_size: many; v_call: TRBV20-1; j_call: TRBJ2-7; d_call: TRBD2; cdr3_aa: CSATGTKLYEQYF; cdr3_nt: TGCAGTGCTACCGGGACTAAGTTATACGAGCAGTACTTC
clone_size: many; v_call: TRBV15; j_call: TRBJ2-6; d_call: .; cdr3_aa: CATSRDHSSGANVLTF; cdr3_nt: TGTGCCACCAGCAGAGATCACAGCTCTGGGGCCAACGTCCTGACTTTC
clone_size: many; v_call: TRBV20-1; j_call: TRBJ2-7; d_call: .; cdr3_aa: CSAPIPSSSYEQYF; cdr3_nt: TGCAGTGCCCCCATCCCCTCATCCTCCTACGAGCAGTACTTC
clone_size: many; v_call: TRBV11-2; j_call: TRBJ2-1; d_call: .; cdr3_aa: CASSLARGSGVYNEQFF; cdr3_nt: TGTGCCAGCAGCTTAGCTCGGGGTAGCGGAGTTTACAATGAGCAGTTCTTC
clone_size: .; v_call: TRBV30; j_call: TRBJ2-7; d_call: .; cdr3_aa: CAWSYRAGLHEQYF; cdr3_nt: TGTGCCTGGAGTTATCGGGCGGGACTCCACGAGCAGTACTTC
clone_size: .; v_call: TRBV29-1; j_call: TRBJ2-1; d_call: TRBD2; cdr3_aa: CSVEGSGRDFYNEQFF; cdr3_nt: TGCAGCGTTGAAGGTAGCGGGAGGGACTTCTACAATGAGCAGTTCTTC
clone_size: many; v_call: TRBV5-1; j_call: TRBJ2-3; d_call: TRBD2; cdr3_aa: CASRPGLAWGIGADTQYF; cdr3_nt: TGCGCCAGCAGACCCGGACTAGCTTGGGGGATAGGGGCAGATACGCAGTATTTT
clone_size: many; v_call: TRBV7-2; j_call: TRBJ2-4; d_call: .; cdr3_aa: CASSLTVTLAKNIQYF; cdr3_nt: TGTGCCAGCAGCTTAACGGTGACCCTAGCCAAAAACATTCAGTACTTC
clone_size: many; v_call: TRBV9; j_call: TRBJ2-2; d_call: TRBD2; cdr3_aa: CARSGRPNTGELFF; cdr3_nt: TGTGCCCGTAGCGGGAGGCCGAACACCGGGGAGCTGTTTTTT
clone_size: many; v_call: TRBV7-2; j_call: TRBJ2-5; d_call: TRBD2; cdr3_aa: CASSFYRSLAGGETQYF; cdr3_nt: TGTGCCAGCAGCTTTTACAGGAGCCTAGCGGGGGGTGAGACCCAGTACTTC
clone_size: few; v_call: TRBV30; j_call: TRBJ2-3; d_call: .; cdr3_aa: CACFWGDTQYF; cdr3_nt: TGTGCCTGCTTTTGGGGGGATACGCAGTATTTT
clone_size: many; v_call: TRBV5-1; j_call: TRBJ2-1; d_call: .; cdr3_aa: CASSIEGVSEQFF; cdr3_nt: TGCGCCAGCAGCATCGAGGGGGTTAGTGAGCAGTTCTTC
clone_size: many; v_call: TRBV5-1; j_call: TRBJ2-7; d_call: .; cdr3_aa: CASSLASRSTAYEQYF; cdr3_nt: TGCGCCAGCAGCTTGGCTTCTCGGAGCACGGCCTACGAGCAGTACTTC
clone_size: many; v_call: TRBV4-2; j_call: TRBJ2-5; d_call: .; cdr3_aa: CASSQALRSQETQYF; cdr3_nt: TGTGCCAGCAGCCAAGCGCTGCGGTCACAAGAGACCCAGTACTTC
clone_size: many; v_call: TRBV27; j_call: TRBJ2-2; d_call: .; cdr3_aa: CASSSIGLNTGELFF; cdr3_nt: TGTGCCAGCAGTTCTATAGGGCTGAACACCGGGGAGCTGTTTTTT
clone_size: many; v_call: TRBV20-1; j_call: TRBJ2-5; d_call: TRBD2; cdr3_aa: CSARLAGVETQYF; cdr3_nt: TGCAGTGCGAGACTAGCGGGAGTGGAGACCCAGTACTTC